Below are 5 T cell receptor beta chains sequenced from a single sample in a study of somatic mutations in cytotoxic T cells in rheumatoid arthritis. Produced via immunoSEQ multiplex PCR; TCRdb's table is partial and in-frame only. The sample consists of some 10,000 clones, 73% of them appearing once. Sequenced material: CD8+ T cells sorted from blood. Source of these receptors: a man in his 60s in good health.

V usage is TRBV5-1 and J usage is TRBJ1-4; D is unresolved. Trimming pared 0 bases from V and 7 bases from J, leaving 13 bases between. The V gene's germline CDR1 is SGHRS and CDR2 YFSETQ. This CDR3 is 15 amino acids long. The CDR3 sequence: CASSLGSPAGEKLFF. CDR3 bases: TGCGCCAGCAGCTTGGGCAGCCCTGCGGGTGAAAAACTGTTTTTT.

A single count supports this clone. The V call is TRBV6-1, the J call TRBJ2-5; 7 bases fit TRBD2. Trimming removed 0 bases from V and 2 bases from J; junction bases left unmatched: 3. CDR1 and CDR2 (germline): MNHNS, SASEGT. The CDR3 length is 15 residues. The CDR3 loop reads CASSEALGGQETQYF. In DNA form, the CDR3 reads TGTGCCAGCAGTGAAGCGCTCGGGGGGCAAGAGACCCAGTACTTC.

The chain carries TRBV5-6 and TRBJ2-7; 9 bases map to TRBD1. The CDR3 loop spans 14 amino acids. CDR1 is SGHDT and CDR2 is YYEEEE in the germline V gene. V was clipped by 0 bases and J by 4 bases; unmatched bases: 2. CDR3 DNA: TGTGCCAGCAGCTTGGGACAGGGGGTATACGAGCAGTACTTC. This encodes CASSLGQGVYEQYF.

The chain has TRBV7-3 and TRBJ2-3; D possibly matches TRBD1 or TRBD2 (5 bases each). V lost 4 bases, J lost 1 base, and 12 bases lay in between. CDR1 and CDR2 (germline): SGHTA, FQGTGA. The CDR3 contains 15 residues. The CDR3 loop reads CASSSTLGGTDTQYF. CDR3 bases: TGTGCCAGCAGCTCCACTCTGGGGGGCACAGATACGCAGTATTTT.

The rearrangement joins TRBV10-2 to TRBJ2-7; D is unresolved. CDR3 length: 16 residues. The V and J ends lost 2 bases and 0 bases respectively, with 14 bases between them. CDR1 and CDR2 from the germline V gene are WSHSY and SAAADI. The CDR3: CASSETKFRSSYEQYF. The CDR3 DNA reads as TGCGCCAGCAGTGAGACCAAGTTCAGGAGCTCCTACGAGCAGTACTTC.